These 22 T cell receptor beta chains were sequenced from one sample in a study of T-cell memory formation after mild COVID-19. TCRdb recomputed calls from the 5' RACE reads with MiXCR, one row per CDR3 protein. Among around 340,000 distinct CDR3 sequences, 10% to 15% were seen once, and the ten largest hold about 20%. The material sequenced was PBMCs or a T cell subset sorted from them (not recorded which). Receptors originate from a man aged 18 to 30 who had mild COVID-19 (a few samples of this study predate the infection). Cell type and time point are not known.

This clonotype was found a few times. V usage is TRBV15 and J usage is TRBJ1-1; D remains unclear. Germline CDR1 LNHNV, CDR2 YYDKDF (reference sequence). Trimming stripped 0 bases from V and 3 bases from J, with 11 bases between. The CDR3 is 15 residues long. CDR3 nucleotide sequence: TGTGCCACCAGCAGAGACCCCATAAGGGACACTGAAGCTTTCTTT. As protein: CATSRDPIRDTEAFF.

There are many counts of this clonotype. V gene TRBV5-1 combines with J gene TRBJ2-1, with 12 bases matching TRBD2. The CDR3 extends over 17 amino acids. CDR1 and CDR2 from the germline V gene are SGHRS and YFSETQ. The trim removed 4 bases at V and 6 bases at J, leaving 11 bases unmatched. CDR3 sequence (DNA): TGCGCCAGCAGCCCTAGACTAGCGGGGGCATTCCCCAATGAGCAGTTCTTC. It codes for CASSPRLAGAFPNEQFF.

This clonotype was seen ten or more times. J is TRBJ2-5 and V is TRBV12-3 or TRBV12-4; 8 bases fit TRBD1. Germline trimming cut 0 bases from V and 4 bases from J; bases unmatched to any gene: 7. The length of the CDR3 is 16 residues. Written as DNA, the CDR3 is TGTGCCAGCAGTTTAGCGCCTTCAGGGGGCTCAGAGACCCAGTACTTC. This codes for CASSLAPSGGSETQYF.

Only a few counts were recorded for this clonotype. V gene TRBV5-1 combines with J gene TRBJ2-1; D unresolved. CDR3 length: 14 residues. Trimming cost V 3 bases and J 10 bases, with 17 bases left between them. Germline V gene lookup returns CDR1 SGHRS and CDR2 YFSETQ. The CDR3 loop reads CASSSGSGLDEQFF. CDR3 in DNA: TGCGCCAGCAGCTCAGGATCCGGGCTTGACGAGCAGTTCTTC.

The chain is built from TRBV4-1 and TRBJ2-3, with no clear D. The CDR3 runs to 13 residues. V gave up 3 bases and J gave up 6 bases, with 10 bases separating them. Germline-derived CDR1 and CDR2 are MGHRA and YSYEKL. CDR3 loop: CASSHHGLDTQYF. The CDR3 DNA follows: TGCGCCAGCAGCCACCACGGGCTGGATACGCAGTATTTT.

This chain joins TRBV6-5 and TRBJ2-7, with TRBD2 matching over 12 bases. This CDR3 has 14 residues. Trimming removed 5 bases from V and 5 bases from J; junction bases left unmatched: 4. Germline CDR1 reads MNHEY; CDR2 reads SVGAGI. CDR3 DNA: TGTGCCAGCAGTCCACGACTAGCGGGGGACGAGCAGTACTTC. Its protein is CASSPRLAGDEQYF.

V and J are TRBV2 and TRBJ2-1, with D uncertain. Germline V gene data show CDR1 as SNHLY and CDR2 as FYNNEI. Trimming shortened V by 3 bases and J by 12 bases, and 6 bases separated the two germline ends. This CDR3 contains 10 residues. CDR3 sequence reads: CASSDPPQFF. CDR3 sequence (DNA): TGTGCCAGCAGTGACCCACCGCAGTTCTTC.

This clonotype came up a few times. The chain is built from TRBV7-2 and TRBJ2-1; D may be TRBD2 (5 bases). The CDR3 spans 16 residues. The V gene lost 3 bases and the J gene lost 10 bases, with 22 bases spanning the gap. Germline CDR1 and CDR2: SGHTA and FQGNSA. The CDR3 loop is CASSLDFVGFGGEQFF. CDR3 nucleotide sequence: TGTGCCAGCAGCTTGGATTTCGTGGGTTTTGGCGGGGAGCAGTTCTTC.

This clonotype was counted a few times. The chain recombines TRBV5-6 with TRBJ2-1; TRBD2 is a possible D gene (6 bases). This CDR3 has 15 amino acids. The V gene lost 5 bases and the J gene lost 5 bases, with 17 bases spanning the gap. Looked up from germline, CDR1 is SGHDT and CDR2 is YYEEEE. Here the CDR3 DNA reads TGTGCCAGCAGGGTTGTAGGTGCGGGGAACAATGAGCAGTTCTTC. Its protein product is CASRVVGAGNNEQFF.

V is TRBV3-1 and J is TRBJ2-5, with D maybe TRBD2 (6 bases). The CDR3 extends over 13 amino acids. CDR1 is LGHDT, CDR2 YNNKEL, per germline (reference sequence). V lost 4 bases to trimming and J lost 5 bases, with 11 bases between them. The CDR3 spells CASSPWDLETQYF. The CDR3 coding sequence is TGTGCCAGCAGCCCCTGGGACTTGGAGACCCAGTACTTC.

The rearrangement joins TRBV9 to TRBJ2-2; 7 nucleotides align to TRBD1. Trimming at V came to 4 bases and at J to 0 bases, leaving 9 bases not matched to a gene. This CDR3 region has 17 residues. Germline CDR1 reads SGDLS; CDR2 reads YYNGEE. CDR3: CASSTGPQGANTGELFF. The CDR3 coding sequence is TGTGCCAGCAGCACGGGGCCCCAGGGGGCGAACACCGGGGAGCTGTTTTTT.

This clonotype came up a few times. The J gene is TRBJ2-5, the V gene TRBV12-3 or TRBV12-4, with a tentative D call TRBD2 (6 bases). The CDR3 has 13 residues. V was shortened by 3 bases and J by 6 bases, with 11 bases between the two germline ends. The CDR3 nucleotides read TGTGCCAGCAGTTTGGCTAGCGCAAAGACCCAGTACTTC. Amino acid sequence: CASSLASAKTQYF.

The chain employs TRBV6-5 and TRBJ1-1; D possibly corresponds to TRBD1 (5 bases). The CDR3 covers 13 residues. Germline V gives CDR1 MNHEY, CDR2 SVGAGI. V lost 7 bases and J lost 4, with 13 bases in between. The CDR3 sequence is CASTGGFGTEAFF. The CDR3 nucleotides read TGTGCCAGCACTGGGGGGTTTGGCACTGAAGCTTTCTTT.

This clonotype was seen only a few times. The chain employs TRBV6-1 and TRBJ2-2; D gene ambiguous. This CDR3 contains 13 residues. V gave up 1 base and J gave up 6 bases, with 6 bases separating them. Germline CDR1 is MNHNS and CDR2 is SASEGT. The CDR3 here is CASSEGWAGELFF. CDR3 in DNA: TGTGCCAGCAGTGAAGGGTGGGCCGGGGAGCTGTTTTTT.

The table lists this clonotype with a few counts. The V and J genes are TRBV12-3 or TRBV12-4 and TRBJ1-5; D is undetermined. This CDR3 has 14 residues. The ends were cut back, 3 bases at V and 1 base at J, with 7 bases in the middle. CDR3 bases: TGTGCCAGCAGTTTGGTCCAGAGCAATCAGCCCCAGCATTTT. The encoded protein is CASSLVQSNQPQHF.

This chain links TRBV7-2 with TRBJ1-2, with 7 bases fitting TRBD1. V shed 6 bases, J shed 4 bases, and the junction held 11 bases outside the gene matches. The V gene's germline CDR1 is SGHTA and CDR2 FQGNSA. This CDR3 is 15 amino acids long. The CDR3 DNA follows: TGTGCCAGCAGTCGGGACAGCGTTTCCCCCTATGGCTACACCTTC. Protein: CASSRDSVSPYGYTF.

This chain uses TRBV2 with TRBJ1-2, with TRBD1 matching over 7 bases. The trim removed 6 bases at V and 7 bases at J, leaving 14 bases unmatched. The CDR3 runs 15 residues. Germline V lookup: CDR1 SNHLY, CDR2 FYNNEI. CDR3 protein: CASRVDRALGFGYTF. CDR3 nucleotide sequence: TGTGCCAGCAGGGTCGACAGGGCGCTCGGTTTTGGCTACACCTTC.

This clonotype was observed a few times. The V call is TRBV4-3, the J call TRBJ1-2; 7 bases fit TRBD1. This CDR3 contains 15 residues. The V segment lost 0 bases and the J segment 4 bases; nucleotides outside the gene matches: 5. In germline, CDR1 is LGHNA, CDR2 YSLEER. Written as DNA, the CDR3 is TGCGCCAGCAGCCAAGATAAGGGGGCAGGCTATGGCTACACCTTC. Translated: CASSQDKGAGYGYTF.

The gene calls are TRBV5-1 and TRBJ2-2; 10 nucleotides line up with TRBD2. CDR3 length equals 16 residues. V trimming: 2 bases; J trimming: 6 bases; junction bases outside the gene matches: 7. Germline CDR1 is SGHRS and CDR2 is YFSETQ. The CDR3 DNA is TGCGCCAGCAGCTTTAAGCGGGGGGGCTCCCCCGGGGAGCTGTTTTTT. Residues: CASSFKRGGSPGELFF.

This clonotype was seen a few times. The CDR3 DNA follows: TGCAGTGCTAAAAATCTTAATGAGCAGTTCTTC. Protein sequence: CSAKNLNEQFF. J is TRBJ2-1 and V is TRBV20-1, with D unclear. The germline V gene has CDR1 DFQATT and CDR2 SNEGSKA (reference sequence). Trimming removed 4 bases from V and 7 bases from J, with 8 bases in between. CDR3 size: 11 residues.

The CDR3 region is CASSSNGVQETQYF. The CDR3 coding sequence is TGTGCCAGTAGCTCGAACGGGGTCCAAGAGACCCAGTACTTC. The V call is TRBV19, the J call TRBJ2-5; maybe TRBD2 (5 bases). This CDR3 contains 14 residues. The germline CDR1 and CDR2 sequences are LNHDA and SQIVND (reference sequence). The V end lost 6 bases, the J end lost 1 base, and 12 bases lay between the germline ends. Combining the CDR3 with reference TRBV19 and TRBJ2-5 gives the whole variable domain DGGITQSPKYLFRKEGQNVTLSCEQNLNHDAMYWYRQDPGQGLRLIYYSQIVNDFQKGDIAEGYSVSREKKESFPLTVTSAQKNPTAFYLCASSSNGVQETQYFGPGTRLLVL.

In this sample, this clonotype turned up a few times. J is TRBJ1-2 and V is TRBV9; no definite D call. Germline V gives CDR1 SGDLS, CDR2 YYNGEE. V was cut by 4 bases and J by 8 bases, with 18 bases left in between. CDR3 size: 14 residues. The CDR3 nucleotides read TGTGCCAGCAGCCCCGAGACGATCTTGCGGGGCTACACCTTC. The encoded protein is CASSPETILRGYTF. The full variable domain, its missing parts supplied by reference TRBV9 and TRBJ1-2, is DSGVTQTPKHLITATGQRVTLRCSPRSGDLSVYWYQQSLDQGLQFLIQYYNGEERAKGNILERFSAQQFPDLHSELNLSSLELGDSALYFCASSPETILRGYTFGSGTRLTVV.